This T cell receptor beta chain was identified in a study of blood T cells in healthy people across ages. About this clonotype itself: Its antigen remains unknown.

Study-level findings and limits: Among T cells, TCR beta diversity per million cells dropped roughly linearly as age rose.

The length of the CDR3 is 16 residues. Germline V gene sequence: CDR1 DFQATT, CDR2 SNEGSKA (reference sequence). The V end was cut by 5 bases, the J end by 4 bases, with 20 bases between. Next came a second PCR, run for about 6 to 12 cycles, which used a sample-barcoded 5' primer along with a J-beta primer mix. A template-switch adaptor that had 12 random nucleotides put a tag on each cDNA molecule. Via MiXCR, TCRdb re-called the 5' RACE reads, giving one row per CDR3 protein. The sample gives around 990,000 distinct CDR3 sequences, around two fifths of which show up once; around 13% is in the top ten.

The material sequenced was blood. V gene TRBV20-1 combines with J gene TRBJ1-4; a weak D match, TRBD1 (5 bases). This sequence was found in a man aged 18 to 29 in good health. CDR3 coding DNA: TGCAGTGCTTTTGGGGCCCAAGGGGCTGTTAATGAAAAACTGTTTTTT. This codes for CSAFGAQGAVNEKLFF.